The 21 T cell receptor beta chains below all came from one sample that was sequenced in a study of cytomegalovirus exposure and HLA in healthy donors. 60 Vbeta and 13 Jbeta primers were used in PCR. TCRdb keeps only in-frame clones here, not all; method: immunoSEQ multiplex PCR. The sample has more than 75,000 clones; roughly 78% are singletons. Source material: PBMCs. The receptors here all came from a man aged 25 to 40 in good health and CMV-seronegative.

The CDR3 region is CASSLVSGRAGEQFF. CDR3 nucleotides: TGTGCCAGCAGCTTAGTGAGCGGGAGGGCCGGTGAGCAGTTCTTC. This chain links TRBV11-2 with TRBJ2-1; 10 bases fit TRBD2. The CDR3 is made up of 15 amino acids. Germline CDR1 is SGHAT and CDR2 is FQNNGV. The ends lost 1 base at V and 9 bases at J; junction bases unmatched: 6.

The chain carries TRBV28 and TRBJ1-5; 12 bases are shared with TRBD1. Per germline, CDR1 MDHEN and CDR2 SYDVKM. There are 16 residues in the CDR3. V trimming: 2 bases; J trimming: 3 bases; junction bases outside the gene matches: 2. The CDR3: CASSLAGQGANQPQHF. CDR3 in DNA: TGTGCCAGCAGTTTAGCGGGACAGGGGGCCAATCAGCCCCAGCATTTT.

This clone was seen just once. The gene calls are TRBV13 and TRBJ2-5; 9 positions agree with TRBD2. CDR1 and CDR2 (germline): PRHDT, FYEKMQ (reference sequence). This CDR3 has 15 residues. The V and J ends lost 3 bases and 5 bases, in that order; junction bases with no gene match: 7. Written as DNA, the CDR3 is TGTGCCAGCAGCTTGGGCGGGGGGGCGTTGGAGACCCAGTACTTC. Its protein product is CASSLGGGALETQYF.

J is TRBJ2-3 and V is TRBV6-5; 8 bases match TRBD2. Trimming took 8 bases from V and 3 from J; bases not matched to a gene: 7. Per the germline V gene, CDR1 is MNHEY and CDR2 is SVGAGI. The CDR3 runs to 14 residues. DNA of the CDR3: TGTGCCAGCCGTGGGCTAGCGGGTACAGATACGCAGTATTTT. This gives the protein CASRGLAGTDTQYF.

The rearrangement uses TRBV25-1 and TRBJ2-5, with 8 nucleotides matching TRBD1. The CDR3 sequence is 16 residues long. V was clipped by 1 base and J by 5 bases; unmatched bases: 9. Germline loops: CDR1 MGHDK, CDR2 SYGVNS. CDR3: CASSESGGEIKETQYF. The DNA of the CDR3 is TGTGCCAGCAGTGAATCAGGGGGCGAGATCAAGGAGACCCAGTACTTC.

The rearrangement uses TRBV5-6 and TRBJ2-5; D is undetermined. TRBJ2-7 matches the DNA end more closely, so the J call is doubtful. CDR1 and CDR2 from the germline V gene are SGHDT and YYEEEE. The CDR3 spans 12 residues. In nucleotides, the CDR3 is TGTGCCAGCAGGTCGAGCTCCTACGAGCAGTACTTC. Its translation: CASRSSSYEQYF.

The chain has TRBV30 and TRBJ1-3; D uncertain. The CDR3 runs 15 residues. The germline V and J ends were trimmed by 0 bases and 2 bases, with 11 bases remaining between them. From germline, CDR1 is GTSNPN and CDR2 SVGIG (reference sequence). This CDR3 is CAWSVQRMAGNTIYF. CDR3 DNA sequence: TGTGCCTGGAGTGTACAACGAATGGCTGGAAACACCATATATTTT.

The genes are TRBV10-3 and TRBJ2-7; 9 nucleotides match TRBD2. The junction had 3 bases not matched to a gene; V was cut back by 4 bases and J by 5 bases. From germline, CDR1 is ENHRY and CDR2 SYGVKD. The CDR3 spans 13 residues. CDR3 sequence reads: CAISASGTHEQYF. CDR3 sequence (DNA): TGTGCCATCAGTGCTAGCGGGACCCACGAGCAGTACTTC.

The chain combines TRBV4-1 with TRBJ2-7, with TRBD2 identical over 10 bases. The length of the CDR3 is 17 residues. After removal of 1 base from V and 3 bases from J, the junction contained 9 bases not matched to a gene. CDR1 and CDR2 from the germline V gene are MGHRA and YSYEKL. CDR3 sequence: CASSQGLAGVLYYEQYF. In nucleotides, the CDR3 is TGCGCCAGCAGCCAAGGGCTAGCGGGGGTCCTATACTACGAGCAGTACTTC.

The chain employs TRBV4-3 and TRBJ1-5; weak D call: TRBD1 (5 bases). Trimming shortened V by 6 bases and J by 7 bases, and 13 bases separated the two germline ends. Germline lookup yields CDR1 LGHNA and CDR2 YSLEER. CDR3 size: 13 residues. CDR3 coding DNA: TGCGCCAGCAGTCCTAACGGGGGACAGCCCCAGCATTTT. Amino acids: CASSPNGGQPQHF.

This clone was observed a few times. V is TRBV10-1 and J is TRBJ2-2; TRBD1 is a possible D gene (5 bases). Germline values: CDR1 WNHNN, CDR2 SYGVQD (reference sequence). This CDR3 has 14 residues. V lost 3 bases to trimming and J lost 3 bases, with 8 bases between them. The CDR3 DNA reads as TGCGCCAGCAGTGATACAGGTTACACCGGGGAGCTGTTTTTT. Translating it yields CASSDTGYTGELFF.

The chain links TRBV6-5 to TRBJ2-3, with TRBD1 identical over 7 bases. The germline V gene has CDR1 MNHEY and CDR2 SVGAGI. CDR3 length: 15 amino acids. Trimming at V came to 2 bases and at J to 2 bases, leaving 4 bases not matched to a gene. The CDR3 protein is CASSYRTGYTDTQYF. As DNA, the CDR3 is TGTGCCAGCAGTTACCGGACAGGTTACACAGATACGCAGTATTTT.

There are a few counts of this clone. V usage is TRBV7-8 and J usage is TRBJ2-5; no clear D. V gave up 4 bases and J gave up 1 base, with 13 bases separating them. CDR3 length: 15 amino acids. Germline V gene lookup returns CDR1 SGHVS and CDR2 FQNEAQ. CDR3 in amino acids: CASSYSTTRQETQYF. Written as DNA, the CDR3 is TGTGCCAGCAGCTACTCAACGACACGCCAAGAGACCCAGTACTTC.

The rearrangement uses TRBV7-3 and TRBJ1-6; D is ambiguous. Per the germline V gene, CDR1 is SGHTA and CDR2 is FQGTGA. The CDR3 is made up of 14 amino acids. Trimming cost V 5 bases and J 7 bases, with 12 bases left between them. CDR3 DNA sequence: TGTGCCAGCAGCCAAAGGACTGAAAATTCACCCCTCCACTTT. Protein sequence: CASSQRTENSPLHF.

The chain joins TRBV28 to TRBJ1-2; TRBD1 matches at 12 bases. Germline CDR1 is MDHEN and CDR2 is SYDVKM. The CDR3 is 14 amino acids. The trim removed 4 bases at V and 8 bases at J, leaving 5 bases unmatched. The DNA for the CDR3 is TGTGCCAGCAGTTGGGACAGGGGGCTCAGGGGCTACACCTTC. Protein sequence: CASSWDRGLRGYTF.

The chain has TRBV27 and TRBJ1-1, with 7 bases that match TRBD1. The CDR3 runs 19 residues. CDR1 and CDR2 from the germline V gene are MNHEY and SMNVEV (reference sequence). V was clipped by 5 bases and J by 0 bases; unmatched bases: 18. This chain's CDR3 is CASSQTTPGQLFLNTEAFF. CDR3 sequence (DNA): TGTGCCAGCAGTCAAACCACCCCGGGACAGTTATTTCTGAACACTGAAGCTTTCTTT.

V and J are TRBV2 and TRBJ2-7; 9 bases match TRBD1. The V and J ends lost 0 bases and 9 bases, in that order; junction bases with no gene match: 12. This CDR3 region has 16 residues. Germline V CDR1 and CDR2: SNHLY, FYNNEI. The CDR3 sequence is CASSEALSGQGLGQYF. DNA of the CDR3: TGTGCCAGCAGTGAAGCGCTTTCGGGACAGGGCCTTGGGCAGTACTTC.

This clone has just a few counts. V is TRBV4-3 and J is TRBJ2-2, with 8 bases fitting TRBD1. This CDR3 has 16 residues. The J segment lost 0 bases and the V segment lost 4 bases, leaving 4 bases of the junction unmatched. Germline values: CDR1 LGHNA, CDR2 YSLEER. The CDR3 loop is CASSPGQGSNTGELFF. The CDR3 DNA sequence: TGCGCCAGCAGCCCTGGACAGGGATCGAACACCGGGGAGCTGTTTTTT.

The rearrangement joins TRBV19 to TRBJ2-1, with 10 bases matching TRBD1. J gave up 16 bases and V 5 bases, and 2 bases lay outside the gene matches. Germline CDR1 LNHDA, CDR2 SQIVND (reference sequence). The CDR3 is 10 residues long. The CDR3 sequence is CASSGTGVFF. As DNA, the CDR3 is TGTGCCAGTAGTGGGACAGGGGTTTTCTTC.

There are a few counts of this clone. The chain employs TRBV4-1 and TRBJ2-1, with 10 bases aligning to TRBD2. J was trimmed by 1 base and V by 4 bases; bases with no gene match: 7. CDR3 size: 17 residues. Germline V CDR1 and CDR2: MGHRA, YSYEKL. The DNA for the CDR3 is TGCGCCAGCAGCCGGAACCCTAGCGGGGGATCCTACAATGAGCAGTTCTTC. This translates into CASSRNPSGGSYNEQFF.

CDR3 in amino acids: CASTGLAGGVDTQYF. CDR3 DNA sequence: TGTGCCAGCACGGGACTAGCGGGAGGAGTAGATACGCAGTATTTT. The chain uses TRBV7-2 and TRBJ2-3, with 15 positions matching TRBD2. Germline V CDR1 and CDR2: SGHTA, FQGNSA. The CDR3 covers 15 residues. V lost 7 bases to trimming and J lost 5 bases; unmatched junction nucleotides: 4.